This entry concerns a single T cell receptor (beta chain). What it binds is not known. The germline V gene encodes CDR1 SGHTA and CDR2 FQGNSA. The CDR3 has 13 residues. The V end lost 5 bases, the J end lost 5 bases, and 13 bases lay between the germline ends. MiXCR, run by TCRdb on the reads, gives a single entry per CDR3 protein. The data show approximately 30,000 distinct CDR3 sequences, around 19% seen once. This sample is drawn from a study of T cell repertoires in cytomegalovirus infection. About the research overall: Public TCR beta signatures provided an indication of both CMV infection and a matching HLA type. Study observations and caveats: The cumulative frequency of public TCR beta families distinguished individuals who carried CMV together with the relevant HLA. CMV-specific TCR beta clonotypes restricted by HLA-C dominated the ex vivo response.

This chain links TRBV7-2 with TRBJ2-7; tentatively, D is TRBD1 (5 bases). The sequencing here drew on CD8+ T cells from cultured PBMCs, taken from culture after CMV antigen stimulation. The TCR was taken from a human donor in good health (CMV status not recorded). Some clones in this sample may be carry-over from other donors' samples. The CDR3 bases are TGTGCCAGCAGCCATGGAAGGGGAAACGAGCAGTACTTC. Its protein product is CASSHGRGNEQYF.